These 5 T cell receptor beta chains were sequenced from one sample in a study of T cell responses to AZD1222 COVID-19 vaccine. Clones were sequenced by immunoSEQ multiplex PCR, and TCRdb holds only the in-frame ones, with some missing. The sample has fewer than 150,000 clones, 90% to 95% seen once; the top ten hold around 5%. The specimen was peripheral blood, collected 28 days after the second AZD1222 dose. Receptors originate from an adult who received the AZD1222 COVID-19 vaccine.

The chain recombines TRBV5-8 with TRBJ2-7; 9 positions match TRBD1. This CDR3 is built from 16 residues. With 7 bases clipped from V and 0 bases from J, the junction kept 11 bases outside the gene matches. Germline CDR1 is SGHTS and CDR2 is YDEGEE. The chain's CDR3 is CASPLPGTGYSYEQYF. Written as DNA, the CDR3 is TGTGCCAGCCCTTTGCCCGGGACAGGGTACTCCTACGAGCAGTACTTC.

The chain couples TRBV7-2 to TRBJ2-3, with 7 positions matching TRBD1. CDR1 is SGHTA and CDR2 is FQGNSA in the germline V gene. After removal of 5 bases from V and 3 bases from J, the junction contained 8 bases not matched to a gene. CDR3 length: 15 residues. CDR3 in DNA: TGTGCCAGCAGCCTCGGAGCAGGGGGAACAGATACGCAGTATTTT. Amino acids: CASSLGAGGTDTQYF.

The chain is built from TRBV27 and TRBJ2-7; either TRBD1 or TRBD2 may fit D (5 bases each). The CDR3 has 17 residues. CDR1 is MNHEY, CDR2 SMNVEV, per germline (reference sequence). Trimming removed 6 bases at V and 3 bases at J, with 24 bases between. In DNA, the CDR3 is TGTGCCAGCAGGGGGATACAAGGCCGGGACGGGGTCTACGAGCAGTACTTC. Amino acid sequence: CASRGIQGRDGVYEQYF.

The gene calls are TRBV4-2 and TRBJ2-3; a possible D gene is TRBD2 (5 bases). The CDR3 has 17 amino acids. The V and J ends lost 0 bases and 2 bases respectively, with 15 bases between them. Germline values: CDR1 LGHNA, CDR2 YNFKEQ. CDR3: CASSQDGPAGITDTQYF. The CDR3 DNA reads TGTGCCAGCAGCCAAGATGGACCGGCGGGTATCACAGATACGCAGTATTTT.

This chain links TRBV11-2 with TRBJ1-3; no clear D gene. V lost 5 bases to trimming and J lost 0 bases, with 14 bases between them. The CDR3 extends over 16 amino acids. Germline CDR1 SGHAT, CDR2 FQNNGV. The CDR3 region has the DNA TGTGCCAGCAGCACACGTCGGCCGAGCTCTGGAAACACCATATATTTT. Encoded protein: CASSTRRPSSGNTIYF.